This TCR beta chain is from a study of T cell responses to AZD1222 COVID-19 vaccine. Measured with immunoSEQ multiplex PCR; TCRdb has only the in-frame clones, and not every one. This sample has roughly 100,000 clones, with roughly 84% found just once. CDR3 size: 20 residues. Sequencing used peripheral blood, obtained on day 0 of AZD1222 vaccination. The clonotype originates from an adult in good health. The chain employs TRBV21-1 and TRBJ1-5; the table's D call, TRBD1, has no DNA check behind it. TRBV21-1 is an annotated pseudogene. The CDR3 protein is CASSSRPGQGRGYSNQPQHF. CDR3 nucleotide sequence: TGTGCCAGCAGCTCTCGACCGGGACAGGGTCGGGGGTATAGCAATCAGCCCCAGCATTTT.